This TCR beta chain was sequenced in a study of T-cell reconstitution after alpha-beta-depleted transplantation in children. The CDR3 has 12 residues. V lost 7 bases and J 7 bases, leaving 13 bases between the germline ends. The V gene's germline CDR1 is SQVTM and CDR2 ANQGSEA. TCRbeta library preparation incorporated unique molecular identifiers. TCRdb reanalysed the PCR reads using MiXCR and keeps one entry per CDR3 protein. The data hold about 980,000 distinct CDR3 sequences, with under 30% observed a single time. The origin of this receptor is a boy in the first two years of life who had a stem cell transplant for SCID, so the T cells may come from the graft donor. The chain uses TRBV29-1 and TRBJ2-2; weak D call: TRBD2 (7 bases). Here the sequenced sample was PBMCs, mostly from graft donor cells, taken 360 days after TCRalphabeta/CD19-depleted stem cell transplant. CDR3 coding DNA: TGCAGCGGCACGAGGGGGGGCGGGGAGCTGTTTTTT. It yields the protein CSGTRGGGELFF.